The TCR beta chain described here comes from a study of blood T cell repertoires in COVID-19 (dated by TCRdb to the early 2020s). Some background on the complete study: Samples from collaborators originated in the United States, Italy and Spain and spanned both the acute and convalescent phases of COVID-19. The samples were drawn from two sources: the first 160 participants of the ongoing ImmuneRACE study, and 950 to 1,500 subjects contributed by 6 global collaborators. The repertoires were released in a freely available public database meant as a resource for research on the immune response to SARS-CoV-2. The prospective study material was composed of cDNA or gDNA derived from T cells, B-cell-depleted T cells, or PBMCs. Sample metadata almost always included a de-identified subject ID, COVID-19 status, age in years and sex. The dataset comprised deeply sampled blood TCRbeta repertoires from subjects exposed to, actively infected with, or recovered from COVID-19. Where available, HLA class I and class II types were taken from metadata supplied by the sample provider and were not determined by assay-based typing. General study outcomes and caveats: The amount of clinical and demographic metadata varied by source and participant and was provided uncurated.

The collaborating institutions used their own protocols to collect whole blood in K2EDTA tubes. For TCRbeta analysis, collaborators shipped samples as frozen whole blood, isolated PBMCs, or DNA extracted from either of those sample types. This clone showed up just a few times. It lacks a known antigen. No much larger clonotype is one base removed from it; base qualities were not supplied. TCRbeta CDR3 regions were amplified from genomic DNA using the immunoSEQ Assay, a bias-controlled multiplex PCR. Per the authors' processing: The number of nucleated cells in each sample was estimated from the amplification of reference gene primers within the assay. To quantify the absolute abundance of each unique TCRbeta CDR3 rearrangement, sequence reads were collapsed and filtered. Productive Simpson clonality was computed per sample as the square root of Simpson's diversity index over productive rearrangements. TCRdb took this table from immuneACCESS and kept in-frame rearrangements with V and J called. Such tables lack part of the clones; where checked against another copy, unresolved V genes explain under half of the gap, and the rest is unexplained. V and J calls plus clone size are reproduced from that table; the DNA served to infer D and trimming. For this sample there are 200,000 to 300,000 clones; roughly 85% appear just once. The top ten clones comprise 3% of the sample.

The origin of this receptor is a young man with active or convalescent COVID-19. The sequenced sample was peripheral blood.

The nucleotide sequence is TGTGCCAGCAGCCCCCGCCCGGGACAGGGTTACGAGCAGTACTTC. Its protein reads: CASSPRPGQGYEQYF. Recombination joined TRBV7-3 with TRBJ2-7; 9 nucleotides in the junction match TRBD1. CDR1 SGHTA and CDR2 FQGTGA are derived from the germline V gene. Trimming takes 5 bases off V and 4 bases off J; junction bases not matched to a gene: 9. The CDR3, cysteine through phenylalanine, is 15 amino acids long. Only the CDR3 region is kept as DNA, spanning 45 bases read in frame from base 1. This CDR3, with the reference TRBV7-3 and TRBJ2-7 proteins standing in past its ends, gives the full variable domain GAGVSQTPSNKVTEKGKYVELRCDPISGHTALYWYRQSLGQGPEFLIYFQGTGAADDSGLPNDRFFAVRPEGSVSTLKIQRTERGDSAVYLCASSPRPGQGYEQYFGPGTRLTVT.